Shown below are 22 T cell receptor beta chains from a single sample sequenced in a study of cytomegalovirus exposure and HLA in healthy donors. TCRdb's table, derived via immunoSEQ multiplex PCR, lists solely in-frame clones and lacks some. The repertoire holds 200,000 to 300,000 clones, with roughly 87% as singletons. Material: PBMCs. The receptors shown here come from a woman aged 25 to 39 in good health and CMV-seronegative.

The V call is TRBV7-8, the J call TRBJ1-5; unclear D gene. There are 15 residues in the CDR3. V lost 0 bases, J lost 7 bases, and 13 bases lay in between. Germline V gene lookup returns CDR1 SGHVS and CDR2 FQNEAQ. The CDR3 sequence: CASSLAGQSLQPQHF. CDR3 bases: TGTGCCAGCAGCTTAGCAGGTCAGTCACTCCAGCCCCAGCATTTT.

The CDR3 here is CASSPTSIPSETQYF. CDR3 nucleotide sequence: TGTGCCAGCAGTCCGACTAGCATCCCTTCGGAGACCCAGTACTTC. The chain is built from TRBV7-7 and TRBJ2-5, with TRBD2 matching 7 bases. V trimming: 6 bases; J trimming: 5 bases; junction bases outside the gene matches: 12. This CDR3 has 15 residues. The germline CDR1 and CDR2 sequences are SSHAT and FNYEAQ (reference sequence).

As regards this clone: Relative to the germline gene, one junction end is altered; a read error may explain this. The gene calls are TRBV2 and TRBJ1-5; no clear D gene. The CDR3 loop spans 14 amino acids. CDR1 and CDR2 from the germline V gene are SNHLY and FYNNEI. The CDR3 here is CASSEEKPNQPQHF. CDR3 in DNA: TGTGCCAGCAGCGAAGAGAAGCCTAATCAGCCCCAGCATTTT.

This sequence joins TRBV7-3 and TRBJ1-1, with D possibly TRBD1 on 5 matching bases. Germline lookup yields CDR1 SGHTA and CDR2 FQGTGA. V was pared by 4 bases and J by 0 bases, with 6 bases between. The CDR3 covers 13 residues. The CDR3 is CASSSGLNTEAFF. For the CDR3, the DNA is TGTGCCAGCAGCTCGGGACTGAACACTGAAGCTTTCTTT.

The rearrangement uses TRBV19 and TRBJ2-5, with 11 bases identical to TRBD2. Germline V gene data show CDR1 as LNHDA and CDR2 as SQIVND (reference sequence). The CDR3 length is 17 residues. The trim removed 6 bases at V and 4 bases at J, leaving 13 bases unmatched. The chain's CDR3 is CASSHGQGLAVGETQYF. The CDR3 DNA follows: TGTGCCAGTAGCCACGGACAGGGACTAGCGGTTGGAGAGACCCAGTACTTC. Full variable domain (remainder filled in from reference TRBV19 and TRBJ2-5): DGGITQSPKYLFRKEGQNVTLSCEQNLNHDAMYWYRQDPGQGLRLIYYSQIVNDFQKGDIAEGYSVSREKKESFPLTVTSAQKNPTAFYLCASSHGQGLAVGETQYFGPGTRLLVL.

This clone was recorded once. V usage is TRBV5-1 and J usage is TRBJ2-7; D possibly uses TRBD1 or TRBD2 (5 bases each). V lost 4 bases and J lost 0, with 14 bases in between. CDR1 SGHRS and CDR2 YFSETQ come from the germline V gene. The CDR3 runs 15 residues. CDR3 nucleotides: TGCGCCAGCAGCGGGGCGGGTCTCAGCTCCTACGAGCAGTACTTC. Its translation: CASSGAGLSSYEQYF.

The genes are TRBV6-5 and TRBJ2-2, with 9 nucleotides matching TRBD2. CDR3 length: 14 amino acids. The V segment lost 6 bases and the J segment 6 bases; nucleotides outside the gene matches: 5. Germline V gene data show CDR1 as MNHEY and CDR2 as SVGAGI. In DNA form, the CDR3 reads TGTGCCAGCAGGCAAAGGACTAGCGCCGGGGAGCTGTTTTTT. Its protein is CASRQRTSAGELFF.

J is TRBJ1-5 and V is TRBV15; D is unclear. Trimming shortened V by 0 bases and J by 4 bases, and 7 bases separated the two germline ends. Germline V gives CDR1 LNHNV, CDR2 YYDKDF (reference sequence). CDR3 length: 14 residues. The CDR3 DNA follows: TGTGCCACCAGCAGAGATCTGAGGAATCAGCCCCAGCATTTT. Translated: CATSRDLRNQPQHF.

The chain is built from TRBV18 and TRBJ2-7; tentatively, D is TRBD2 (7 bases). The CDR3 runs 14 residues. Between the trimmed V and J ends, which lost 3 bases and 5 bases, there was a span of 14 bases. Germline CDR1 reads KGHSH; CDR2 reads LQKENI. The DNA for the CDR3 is TGTGCCAGCTCACCTCAAAGGGGGAGGGACGAGCAGTACTTC. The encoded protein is CASSPQRGRDEQYF.

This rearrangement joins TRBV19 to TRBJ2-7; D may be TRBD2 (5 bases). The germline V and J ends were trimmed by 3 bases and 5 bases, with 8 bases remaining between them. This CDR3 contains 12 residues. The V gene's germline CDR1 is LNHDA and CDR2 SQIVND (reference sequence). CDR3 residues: CASSMWGDEQYF. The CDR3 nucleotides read TGTGCCAGTAGTATGTGGGGAGACGAGCAGTACTTC. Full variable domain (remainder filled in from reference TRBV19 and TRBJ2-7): DGGITQSPKYLFRKEGQNVTLSCEQNLNHDAMYWYRQDPGQGLRLIYYSQIVNDFQKGDIAEGYSVSREKKESFPLTVTSAQKNPTAFYLCASSMWGDEQYFGPGTRLTVT.

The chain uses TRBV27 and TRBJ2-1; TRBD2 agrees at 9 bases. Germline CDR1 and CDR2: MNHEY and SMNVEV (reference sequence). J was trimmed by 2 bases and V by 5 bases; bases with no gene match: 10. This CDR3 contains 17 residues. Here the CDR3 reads CASSRLSGSNTYNEQFF. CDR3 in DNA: TGTGCCAGCAGTCGTCTTAGCGGGAGTAACACCTACAATGAGCAGTTCTTC.

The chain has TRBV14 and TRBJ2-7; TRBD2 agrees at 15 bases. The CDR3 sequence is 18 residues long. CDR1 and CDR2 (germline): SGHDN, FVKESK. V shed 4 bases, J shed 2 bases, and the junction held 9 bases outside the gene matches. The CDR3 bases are TGTGCCAGCAGCCGGGGACTAGCGGGAGGCTCCCTCCCCTACGAGCAGTACTTC. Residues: CASSRGLAGGSLPYEQYF.

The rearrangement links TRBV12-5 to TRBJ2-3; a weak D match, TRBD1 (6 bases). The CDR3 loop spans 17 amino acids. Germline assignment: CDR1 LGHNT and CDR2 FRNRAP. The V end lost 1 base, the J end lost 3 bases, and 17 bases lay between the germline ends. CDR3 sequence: CASGLGLRVDRTDTQYF. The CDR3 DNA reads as TGTGCTAGTGGTTTGGGCCTCCGGGTCGACAGGACAGATACGCAGTATTTT.

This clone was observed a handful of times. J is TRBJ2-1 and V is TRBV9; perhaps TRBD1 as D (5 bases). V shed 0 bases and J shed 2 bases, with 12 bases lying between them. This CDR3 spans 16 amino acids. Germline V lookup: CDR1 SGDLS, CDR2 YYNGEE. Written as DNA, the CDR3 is TGTGCCAGCAGCGTAGGAGACAGAGGTCCCTACAATGAGCAGTTCTTC. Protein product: CASSVGDRGPYNEQFF.

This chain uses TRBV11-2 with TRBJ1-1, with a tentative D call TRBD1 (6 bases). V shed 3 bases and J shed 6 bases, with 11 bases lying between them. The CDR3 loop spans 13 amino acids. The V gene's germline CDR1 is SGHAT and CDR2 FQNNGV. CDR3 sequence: CASSFTGSAEAFF. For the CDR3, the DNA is TGTGCCAGCAGCTTCACAGGGAGTGCTGAAGCTTTCTTT. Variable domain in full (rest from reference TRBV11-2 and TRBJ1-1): EAGVAQSPRYKIIEKRQSVAFWCNPISGHATLYWYQQILGQGPKLLIQFQNNGVVDDSQLPKDRFSAERLKGVDSTLKIQPAKLEDSAVYLCASSFTGSAEAFFGQGTRLTVV.

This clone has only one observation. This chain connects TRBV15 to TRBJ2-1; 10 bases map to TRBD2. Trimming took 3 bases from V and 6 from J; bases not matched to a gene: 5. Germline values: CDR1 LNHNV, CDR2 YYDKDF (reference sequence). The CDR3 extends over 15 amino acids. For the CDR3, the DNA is TGTGCCACCAGCAGGGAGCGGGGGGGGCCCAATGAGCAGTTCTTC. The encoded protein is CATSRERGGPNEQFF. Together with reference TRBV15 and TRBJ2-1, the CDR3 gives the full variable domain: DAMVIQNPRYQVTQFGKPVTLSCSQTLNHNVMYWYQQKSSQAPKLLFHYYDKDFNNEADTPDNFQSRRPNTSFCFLDIRSPGLGDTAMYLCATSRERGGPNEQFFGPGTRLTVL.

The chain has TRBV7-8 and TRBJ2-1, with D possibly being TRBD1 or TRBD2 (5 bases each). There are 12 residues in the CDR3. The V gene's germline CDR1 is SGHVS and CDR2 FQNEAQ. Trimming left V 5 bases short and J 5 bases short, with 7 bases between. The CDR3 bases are TGTGCCAGCAGCGGGACCCACAATGAGCAGTTCTTC. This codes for CASSGTHNEQFF. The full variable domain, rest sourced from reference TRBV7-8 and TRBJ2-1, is GAGVSQSPRYKVAKRGQDVALRCDPISGHVSLFWYQQALGQGPEFLTYFQNEAQLDKSGLPSDRFFAERPEGSVSTLKIQRTQQEDSAVYLCASSGTHNEQFFGPGTRLTVL.

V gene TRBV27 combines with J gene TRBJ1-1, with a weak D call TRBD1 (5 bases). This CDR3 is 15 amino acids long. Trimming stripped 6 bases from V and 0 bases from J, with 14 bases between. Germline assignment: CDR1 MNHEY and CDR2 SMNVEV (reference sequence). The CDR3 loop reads CASSSMGGLNTEAFF. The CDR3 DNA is TGTGCCAGCAGCTCGATGGGGGGGTTGAACACTGAAGCTTTCTTT.

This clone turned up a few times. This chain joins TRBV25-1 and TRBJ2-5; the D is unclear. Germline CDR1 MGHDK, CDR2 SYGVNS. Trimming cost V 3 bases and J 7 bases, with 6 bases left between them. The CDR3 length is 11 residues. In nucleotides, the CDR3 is TGTGCCAGCAGTGACCTCGGGACCCAGTACTTC. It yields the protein CASSDLGTQYF.

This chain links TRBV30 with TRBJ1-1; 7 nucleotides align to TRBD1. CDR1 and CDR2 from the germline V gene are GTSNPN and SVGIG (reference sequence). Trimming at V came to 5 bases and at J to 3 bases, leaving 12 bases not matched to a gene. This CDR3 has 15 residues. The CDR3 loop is CAWRANSRGYTEAFF. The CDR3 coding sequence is TGTGCCTGGCGCGCCAACTCCAGGGGGTACACTGAAGCTTTCTTT.

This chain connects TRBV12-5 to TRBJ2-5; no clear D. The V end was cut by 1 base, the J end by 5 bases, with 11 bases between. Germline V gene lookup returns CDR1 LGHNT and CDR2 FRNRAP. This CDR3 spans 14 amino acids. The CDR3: CASGLDSVVETQYF. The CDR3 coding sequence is TGTGCTAGTGGTTTGGACAGCGTAGTTGAGACCCAGTACTTC. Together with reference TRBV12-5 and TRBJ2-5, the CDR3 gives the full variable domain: DARVTQTPRHKVTEMGQEVTMRCQPILGHNTVFWYRQTMMQGLELLAYFRNRAPLDDSGMPKDRFSAEMPDATLATLKIQPSEPRDSAVYFCASGLDSVVETQYFGPGTRLLVL.

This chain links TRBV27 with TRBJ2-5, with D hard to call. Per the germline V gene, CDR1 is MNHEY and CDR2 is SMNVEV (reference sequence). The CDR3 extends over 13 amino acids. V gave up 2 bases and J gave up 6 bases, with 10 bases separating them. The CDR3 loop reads CASSLSGPQTQYF. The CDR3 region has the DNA TGTGCCAGCAGTTTAAGTGGGCCGCAGACCCAGTACTTC.